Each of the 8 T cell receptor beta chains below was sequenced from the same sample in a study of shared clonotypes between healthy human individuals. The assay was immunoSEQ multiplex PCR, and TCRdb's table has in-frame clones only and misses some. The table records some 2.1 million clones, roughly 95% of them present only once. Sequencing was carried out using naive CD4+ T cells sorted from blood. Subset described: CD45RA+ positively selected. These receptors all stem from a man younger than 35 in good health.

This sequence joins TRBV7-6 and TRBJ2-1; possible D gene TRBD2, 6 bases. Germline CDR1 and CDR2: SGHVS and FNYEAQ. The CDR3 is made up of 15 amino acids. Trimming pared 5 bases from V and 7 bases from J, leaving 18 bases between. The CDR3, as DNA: TGTGCCAGCAGCCCTGGAGGGACTGGAGGGAATGAGCAGTTCTTC. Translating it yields CASSPGGTGGNEQFF. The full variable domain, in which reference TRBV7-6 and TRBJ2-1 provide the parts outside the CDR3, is GAGVSQSPRYKVTKRGQDVALRCDPISGHVSLYWYRQALGQGPEFLTYFNYEAQQDKSGLPNDRFSAERPEGSISTLTIQRTEQRDSAMYRCASSPGGTGGNEQFFGPGTRLTVL.

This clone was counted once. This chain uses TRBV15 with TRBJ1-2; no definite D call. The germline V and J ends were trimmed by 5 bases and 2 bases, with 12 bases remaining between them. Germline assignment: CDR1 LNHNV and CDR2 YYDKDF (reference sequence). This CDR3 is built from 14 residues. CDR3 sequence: CATSPSTKNYGYTF. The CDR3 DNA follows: TGTGCCACCAGCCCCAGTACCAAAAACTATGGCTACACCTTC.

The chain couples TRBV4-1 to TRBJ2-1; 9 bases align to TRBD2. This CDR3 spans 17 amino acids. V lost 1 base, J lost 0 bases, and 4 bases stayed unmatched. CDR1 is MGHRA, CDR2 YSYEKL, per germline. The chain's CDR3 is CASSQVSGGSSYNEQFF. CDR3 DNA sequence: TGCGCCAGCAGCCAAGTGAGCGGGGGGAGCTCCTACAATGAGCAGTTCTTC.

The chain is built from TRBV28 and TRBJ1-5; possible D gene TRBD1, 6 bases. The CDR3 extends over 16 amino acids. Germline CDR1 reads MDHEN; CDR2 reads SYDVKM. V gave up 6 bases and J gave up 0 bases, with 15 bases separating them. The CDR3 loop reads CASRRQVYYSNQPQHF. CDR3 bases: TGTGCCAGCAGGAGACAGGTCTACTATAGCAATCAGCCCCAGCATTTT.

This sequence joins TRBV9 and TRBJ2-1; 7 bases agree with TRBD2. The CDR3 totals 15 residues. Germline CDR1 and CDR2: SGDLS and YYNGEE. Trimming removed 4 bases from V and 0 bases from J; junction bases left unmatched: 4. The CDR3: CASSTSASSYNEQFF. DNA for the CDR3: TGTGCCAGCAGCACTAGCGCAAGCTCCTACAATGAGCAGTTCTTC.

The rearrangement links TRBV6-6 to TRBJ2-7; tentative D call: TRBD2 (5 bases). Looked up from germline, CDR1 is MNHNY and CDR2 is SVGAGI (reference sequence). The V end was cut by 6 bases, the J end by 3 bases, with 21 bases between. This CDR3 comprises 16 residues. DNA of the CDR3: TGTGCCAGCAGAGACGAGCCGGGATCGCCCCACTACGAGCAGTACTTC. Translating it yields CASRDEPGSPHYEQYF.

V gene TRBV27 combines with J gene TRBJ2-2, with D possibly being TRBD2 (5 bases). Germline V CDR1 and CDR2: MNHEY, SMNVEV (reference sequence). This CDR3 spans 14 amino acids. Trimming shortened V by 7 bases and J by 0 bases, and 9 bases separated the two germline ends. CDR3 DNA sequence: TGTGCCAGCATCCCTAGCCCGAACACCGGGGAGCTGTTTTTT. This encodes CASIPSPNTGELFF.

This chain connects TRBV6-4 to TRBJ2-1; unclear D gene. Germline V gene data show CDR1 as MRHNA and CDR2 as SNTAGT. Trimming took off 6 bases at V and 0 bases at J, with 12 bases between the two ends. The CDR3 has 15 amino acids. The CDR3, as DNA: TGTGCCAGCAGCTCCTCCTTGAGCTCCTACAATGAGCAGTTCTTC. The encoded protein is CASSSSLSSYNEQFF.